Listed here are 12 T cell receptor beta chains from one sample, sequenced in a study of shared clonotypes between healthy human individuals. Sequencing used immunoSEQ multiplex PCR; TCRdb keeps in-frame clones, though not all of them. The data contain around 2.1 million clones, approximately 95% of them seen just once; the ten biggest clones take up roughly 0.13%. The material sequenced was naive CD4+ T cells sorted from blood. Noted subset: CD45RA+ positively selected. The receptor set was obtained from a man aged 18-30 years in good health.

This clone appeared once. CDR3 region: CAWRGSGSSYEQYF. Here the CDR3 DNA reads TGTGCCTGGAGAGGTAGCGGTAGCTCCTACGAGCAGTACTTC. This chain uses TRBV30 with TRBJ2-7; TRBD2 might be the D (6 bases). This CDR3 contains 14 residues. The V gene's germline CDR1 is GTSNPN and CDR2 SVGIG (reference sequence). V lost 3 bases, J lost 0 bases, and 12 bases lay in between. Variable domain in full (rest from reference TRBV30 and TRBJ2-7): SQTIHQWPATLVQPVGSPLSLECTVEGTSNPNLYWYRQAAGRGLQLLFYSVGIGQISSEVPQNLSASRPQDRQFILSSKKLLLSDSGFYLCAWRGSGSSYEQYFGPGTRLTVT.

The chain is built from TRBV10-3 and TRBJ1-2, with 7 positions matching TRBD1. The CDR3 sequence is 13 residues long. Germline CDR1 reads ENHRY; CDR2 reads SYGVKD. V trimming: 3 bases; J trimming: 7 bases; junction bases outside the gene matches: 5. CDR3 amino acids: CAISDSGQAGYTF. Written as DNA, the CDR3 is TGTGCCATCAGTGATAGCGGACAGGCTGGCTACACCTTC.

J is TRBJ1-3 and V is TRBV11-2, with D perhaps TRBD1 (5 bases). Germline values: CDR1 SGHAT, CDR2 FQNNGV. This CDR3 is built from 17 residues. Trimming pared 1 base from V and 0 bases from J, leaving 13 bases between. Here the CDR3 reads CASSLVSGLHSGNTIYF. CDR3 nucleotide sequence: TGTGCCAGCAGCTTAGTATCGGGACTCCACTCTGGAAACACCATATATTTT.

The V call is TRBV6-6, the J call TRBJ1-3; the D gene is possibly TRBD1 (6 bases). V lost 7 bases to trimming and J lost 5 bases, with 18 bases between them. This CDR3 is built from 15 residues. Per germline, CDR1 MNHNY and CDR2 SVGAGI (reference sequence). CDR3 sequence reads: CASIPAGGARNTIYF. CDR3 in DNA: TGTGCCAGCATCCCCGCGGGGGGGGCAAGAAACACCATATATTTT.

Details on this clone: Other nucleotide sequences from this sample produce the same CDR3. The chain recombines TRBV2 with TRBJ2-5; 7 nucleotides line up with TRBD1. CDR1 is SNHLY and CDR2 is FYNNEI in the germline V gene. With V trimmed by 11 bases and J by 3 bases, 3 bases remained unmatched. There are 11 residues in the CDR3. CDR3 coding DNA: TGTGCCTCAGGGGGAGAAGAGACCCAGTACTTC. Its translation is CASGGEETQYF.

The chain recombines TRBV6-4 with TRBJ2-1; D is uncertain. V lost 3 bases and J lost 2, with 14 bases in between. Germline V gives CDR1 MRHNA, CDR2 SNTAGT. CDR3 length: 16 residues. CDR3 in amino acids: CASSEVSLAAYNEQFF. The DNA for the CDR3 is TGTGCCAGCAGTGAGGTGTCCCTTGCTGCCTACAATGAGCAGTTCTTC.

This chain links TRBV5-5 with TRBJ1-2, with 8 bases matching TRBD1. V trimming: 4 bases; J trimming: 4 bases; junction bases outside the gene matches: 9. The CDR3 totals 15 residues. Germline V gene sequence: CDR1 SGHKS, CDR2 YYEKEE (reference sequence). The CDR3 is CASSPGTGSSYGYTF. DNA for the CDR3: TGTGCCAGCAGCCCCGGGACAGGCAGCAGCTATGGCTACACCTTC.

V gene TRBV2 combines with J gene TRBJ2-5, with D perhaps matching TRBD2 (5 bases). In germline, CDR1 is SNHLY, CDR2 FYNNEI. Trimming removed 4 bases from V and 1 base from J, with 10 bases in between. The CDR3 contains 14 residues. CDR3 protein: CASSGADTQETQYF. The CDR3 bases are TGTGCCAGCAGTGGAGCGGATACCCAAGAGACCCAGTACTTC.

The rearrangement uses TRBV7-8 and TRBJ2-1; possibly TRBD2 for D (6 bases). The CDR3 runs 15 residues. The V gene's germline CDR1 is SGHVS and CDR2 FQNEAQ. V lost 5 bases to trimming and J lost 4 bases, with 15 bases between them. Written as DNA, the CDR3 is TGTGCCAGCAGCCCTCGACTAGGGCTATACAATGAGCAGTTCTTC. Its protein is CASSPRLGLYNEQFF.

The rearrangement uses TRBV30 and TRBJ2-5, with TRBD1 as a possible D gene (5 bases). Between the trimmed V and J ends, which lost 4 bases and 1 base, there was a span of 13 bases. Germline V gene lookup returns CDR1 GTSNPN and CDR2 SVGIG (reference sequence). The CDR3 contains 14 residues. The CDR3 loop is CAWTTGRVQETQYF. Written as DNA, the CDR3 is TGTGCCTGGACGACTGGCAGGGTCCAAGAGACCCAGTACTTC.

The chain has TRBV18 and TRBJ2-3, with D perhaps TRBD1 or TRBD2 (5 bases each). Germline V gene sequence: CDR1 KGHSH, CDR2 LQKENI. V lost 5 bases and J 2 bases, leaving 14 bases between the germline ends. The CDR3 consists of 15 residues. The CDR3 DNA reads TGTGCCAGCTCAACGCAAGGGACCTTCACAGATACGCAGTATTTT. This gives the protein CASSTQGTFTDTQYF.

Only one count was recorded for this clone. This chain joins TRBV5-4 and TRBJ1-3, with 8 bases matching TRBD1. Trimming cost V 0 bases and J 4 bases; bases outside gene matches: 3. Germline lookup yields CDR1 SGHNT and CDR2 YYREEE (reference sequence). The CDR3 is 15 residues long. CDR3 residues: CASSLGTGRGNTIYF. CDR3 nucleotide sequence: TGTGCCAGCAGCTTGGGGACAGGGCGCGGAAACACCATATATTTT.